What follows is one T cell receptor beta chain and its context. No antigen is known for it. The data originate from a study of cytomegalovirus exposure and HLA in healthy donors. Whole-study findings and limits: A few chains tied to CMV proved CMV antigen-specific in vitro. A list of around 160 TCR beta chains associated with cytomegalovirus was given. A prior analysis recorded that most TCR beta V segments were productive about 87% or about 30% of the time.

In the PCR, 60 Vbeta and 13 Jbeta primers were used. Libraries were prepared by immunoSEQ multiplex PCR; TCRdb keeps only in-frame clonotypes and omits some of them. The sample has around 110,000 clones; over 60% are singletons. This CDR3 comprises 15 residues. CDR1 MNHEY and CDR2 SMNVEV come from the germline V gene (reference sequence). The ends lost 5 bases at V and 1 base at J; junction bases unmatched: 4. Sequencing was performed on PBMCs. The chain couples TRBV27 to TRBJ2-2; TRBD1 matches at 7 bases. The receptor was isolated from a woman aged 45-59 years in good health and CMV-seropositive. The CDR3 loop is CASSPGTVNTGELFF. In DNA form, the CDR3 reads TGTGCCAGCAGTCCAGGGACAGTGAACACCGGGGAGCTGTTTTTT.